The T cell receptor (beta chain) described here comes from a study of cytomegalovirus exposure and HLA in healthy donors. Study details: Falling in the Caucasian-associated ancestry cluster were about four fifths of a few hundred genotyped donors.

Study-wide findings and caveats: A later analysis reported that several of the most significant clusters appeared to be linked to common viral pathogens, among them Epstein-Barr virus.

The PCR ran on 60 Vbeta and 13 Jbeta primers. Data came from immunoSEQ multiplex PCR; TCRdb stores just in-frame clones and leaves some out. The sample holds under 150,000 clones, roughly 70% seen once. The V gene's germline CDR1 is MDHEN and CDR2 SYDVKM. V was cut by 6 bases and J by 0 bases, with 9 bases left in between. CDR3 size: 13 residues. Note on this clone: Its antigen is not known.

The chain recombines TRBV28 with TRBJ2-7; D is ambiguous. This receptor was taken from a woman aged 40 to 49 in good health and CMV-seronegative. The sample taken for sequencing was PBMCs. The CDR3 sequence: CASRGRPSYEQYF. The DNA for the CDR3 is TGTGCCAGCAGGGGCAGACCCTCCTACGAGCAGTACTTC.